This TCR beta chain was identified during a study of cytomegalovirus exposure and HLA in healthy donors. Study summary: For the roughly 390 genotyped donors, roughly 80% fell within the Caucasian-associated ancestry cluster. Notes on the study in general: Later analysis found that TCR beta chains associated with HLA were more clonally expanded than other, equally common chains.

PCR was performed using 60 Vbeta and 13 Jbeta primers. Measured with immunoSEQ multiplex PCR; TCRdb has only the in-frame clones, and not every one. The data show about 140,000 clones, with about 75% seen just once and roughly 4.7% held by the top ten. As regards this clone: Its antigen is still unknown.

The CDR3 sequence is 16 residues long. After removal of 4 bases from V and 0 bases from J, the junction contained 9 bases not matched to a gene. Germline V gene lookup returns CDR1 SGHRS and CDR2 YFSETQ. The sequenced sample was PBMCs. The V call is TRBV5-1, the J call TRBJ1-1, with 7 bases fitting TRBD1. The TCR was taken from a man between 60 and 70 years old in good health and CMV-seronegative. In DNA, the CDR3 is TGCGCCAGCAGCCCACGGACAGGAGGAATGAACACTGAAGCTTTCTTT. This sequence encodes CASSPRTGGMNTEAFF.